The clone carrying this T cell receptor (beta chain) came up a few times. The CDR3 loop spans 14 amino acids. V dropped 10 bases and J dropped 4; count of bases not matched to a gene: 7. Per the germline V gene, CDR1 is SEHNR and CDR2 is FQNEAQ (reference sequence). Sequencing used immunoSEQ multiplex PCR; TCRdb keeps in-frame clones, though not all of them. The sample lists 100,000 to 150,000 clones; roughly 72% were seen once. These data come from a study of blood T cell repertoires in COVID-19. Background on the study: Spain, Italy and the United States supplied samples that represented acute and convalescent COVID-19. PBMCs, B-cell-depleted T cells, or T cells provided the cDNA or gDNA that made up the material.

This receptor was taken from a man older than 75 with COVID-19, enrolled during active disease. Sequenced material: peripheral blood. The V and J genes are TRBV7-9 and TRBJ2-2, with TRBD2 identical over 9 bases. Written as DNA, the CDR3 is TGTGCCACCCACGGACTAGCGATCACCGGGGAGCTGTTTTTT. Its translation: CATHGLAITGELFF. Combining the CDR3 with reference TRBV7-9 and TRBJ2-2 gives the whole variable domain DTGVSQNPRHKITKRGQNVTFRCDPISEHNRLYWYRQTLGQGPEFLTYFQNEAQLEKSRLLSDRFSAERPKGSFSTLEIQRTEQGDSAMYLCATHGLAITGELFFGEGSRLTVL.